A selection of T cell receptor beta chains follows, all from one sample in a study of control samples from healthy donors and cancer patients. Sequencing used immunoSEQ multiplex PCR; TCRdb keeps in-frame clones, though not all of them. The table has 200,000 to 250,000 clones, 90% to 95% seen once. Sequencing was performed on blood. Receptor source: a middle-aged man in good health. The conserved cysteine and the conserved F or W are not part of the CDR3 here.

v_gene: TRBV6-5
j_gene: TRBJ1-2
CDR3aa: ASRYDSLRYT

v_gene: TRBV27
j_gene: TRBJ2-1
CDR3aa: ASSLSGGPYPFSYNEQF

v_gene: TRBV4-3
j_gene: TRBJ2-5
CDR3aa: ASSQSRGGGETQY

v_gene: TRBV20-1
j_gene: TRBJ2-2
CDR3aa: SVPQGGELF

v_gene: TRBV28
j_gene: TRBJ2-5
CDR3aa: ASSPPGGLETQY

v_gene: TRBV23-1
j_gene: TRBJ1-5
CDR3aa: ASSQPNGNQPQH

v_gene: TRBV6-5
j_gene: TRBJ1-5
CDR3aa: ASSRGGGPQH

v_gene: TRBV7-9
j_gene: TRBJ1-4
CDR3aa: ASSSGDSSEKLF

v_gene: TRBV5-8
j_gene: TRBJ1-5
CDR3aa: ASSLAPTSNQPQH

v_gene: TRBV3-1/TRBV3-2
j_gene: TRBJ1-1
CDR3aa: ASSQAGLAF

v_gene: TRBV19
j_gene: TRBJ1-2
CDR3aa: ASSTRDGHGYT

v_gene: TRBV9
j_gene: TRBJ1-5
CDR3aa: ASSVAYNQPQH

v_gene: TRBV18
j_gene: TRBJ2-2
CDR3aa: ASSPPGSNTGELF

v_gene: TRBV5-1
j_gene: TRBJ2-5
CDR3aa: ASSLDGTSGVQETQY

v_gene: TRBV6-2/TRBV6-3
j_gene: TRBJ1-1
CDR3aa: ASSYSTFTEAF

v_gene: TRBV6-1
j_gene: TRBJ1-1
CDR3aa: ASSELRNLNTEAF

v_gene: TRBV19
j_gene: TRBJ1-6
CDR3aa: ASSHPGLGASPLH

v_gene: TRBV10-3
j_gene: TRBJ1-4
CDR3aa: AIRGDTTNEKLF

v_gene: TRBV6-5
j_gene: TRBJ1-4
CDR3aa: ASSSHQRQVNEKLF

v_gene: TRBV2
j_gene: TRBJ1-4
CDR3aa: ASIGDRGFVGEKLF

v_gene: TRBV5-1
j_gene: TRBJ1-1
CDR3aa: ASSLAGGQGTEAF

v_gene: TRBV5-1
j_gene: TRBJ1-1
CDR3aa: ASSPDLNTEAF

v_gene: TRBV2
j_gene: TRBJ2-2
CDR3aa: ATKQDGTGELF

v_gene: TRBV5-5
j_gene: TRBJ1-1
CDR3aa: ASSLGTAIVKANTEAF

v_gene: TRBV29-1
j_gene: TRBJ1-2
CDR3aa: SVEEYGPGYT

v_gene: TRBV18
j_gene: TRBJ1-5
CDR3aa: ASSRYPTDSNQPQH

v_gene: TRBV7-3
j_gene: TRBJ1-1
CDR3aa: ASSQNRGTEAF

v_gene: TRBV5-6
j_gene: TRBJ2-3
CDR3aa: ASSLAGATWADTQY

v_gene: TRBV7-2
j_gene: TRBJ1-3
CDR3aa: ASSWEVPGNTIY